Listed below are T cell receptor beta chains from one sample, sequenced in a study of Graves' ophthalmopathy and Graves' hyperthyroidism. Via MiXCR, TCRdb re-called the multiplex PCR reads, giving one row per CDR3 protein. This sample has over a million distinct CDR3 sequences, with 35% to 40% found just once. Sequences were obtained from peripheral blood or thyroid tissue (not recorded which). These receptors were obtained from an adult man with Graves' hyperthyroidism. Both conserved end residues are part of each CDR3. The order of the fields is clone size, V gene, J gene, D gene, CDR3 protein, CDR3 DNA. D genes are given only for firm matches. Clone size is stated in some rows and not others, as once, few, many or a class when expanded.

NA	TRBV10-2	TRBJ2-7	TRBD2	CASRSAGLAGAYEQYF	TGCGCCAGCAGATCCGCCGGACTAGCGGGAGCCTACGAGCAGTACTTC
NA	TRBV5-6	TRBJ2-7	NA	CASSAEEGDSYELYF	TGTGCCAGCAGCGCCGAAGAGGGGGACTCCTACGAGCTGTACTTC
many	TRBV5-1	TRBJ2-5	TRBD1	CASSSGTGQETQYF	TGTGCCAGCAGCTCCGGGACAGGGCAAGAGACCCAGTACTTC
NA	TRBV6-1	TRBJ1-2	NA	CASIGREANYGYTF	TGTGCCAGCATCGGGAGGGAAGCTAACTATGGCTACACCTTC
NA	TRBV7-6	TRBJ1-2	NA	CASTDTGFGYTF	TGTGCCAGCACCGACACCGGGTTTGGCTACACCTTC
NA	TRBV9	TRBJ2-2	TRBD2	CASSVTSGSGGELFF	TGTGCCAGCAGCGTAACCAGCGGGAGCGGCGGGGAGCTGTTTTTT
few	TRBV7-2	TRBJ2-5	TRBD1	CASSQVYRGEETQYF	TGTGCCAGCAGCCAAGTGTACAGGGGAGAGGAGACCCAGTACTTC
many	TRBV5-1	TRBJ1-1	NA	CASSLRTKTQGSGTEAFF	TGCGCCAGCAGCTTGCGGACTAAGACCCAGGGGAGCGGCACTGAAGCTTTCTTT
few	TRBV11-2	TRBJ2-2	NA	CASTKSRVTGELFF	TGTGCCAGCACCAAATCTCGAGTCACCGGGGAGCTGTTTTTT
many	TRBV2	TRBJ2-5	NA	CASMGASVKSSQYF	TGTGCCAGCATGGGAGCTAGCGTGAAGTCGTCCCAGTACTTC
NA	TRBV7-9	TRBJ1-5	TRBD1	CASSITRDREHEHF	TGTGCCAGCAGCATCACTCGGGACAGAGAGCACGAGCATTTT
NA	TRBV30	TRBJ2-6	NA	CAWTFGANVLTF	TGTGCCTGGACGTTTGGGGCCAACGTCCTGACTTTC
many	TRBV19	TRBJ1-5	NA	CASSSQSGPSNQPQHF	TGTGCCAGTAGTTCTCAGTCAGGGCCAAGCAATCAGCCCCAGCATTTT
many	TRBV6-5	TRBJ1-5	NA	CASSYDSNQPQHF	TGTGCCAGCAGTTACGATAGCAATCAGCCCCAGCATTTT